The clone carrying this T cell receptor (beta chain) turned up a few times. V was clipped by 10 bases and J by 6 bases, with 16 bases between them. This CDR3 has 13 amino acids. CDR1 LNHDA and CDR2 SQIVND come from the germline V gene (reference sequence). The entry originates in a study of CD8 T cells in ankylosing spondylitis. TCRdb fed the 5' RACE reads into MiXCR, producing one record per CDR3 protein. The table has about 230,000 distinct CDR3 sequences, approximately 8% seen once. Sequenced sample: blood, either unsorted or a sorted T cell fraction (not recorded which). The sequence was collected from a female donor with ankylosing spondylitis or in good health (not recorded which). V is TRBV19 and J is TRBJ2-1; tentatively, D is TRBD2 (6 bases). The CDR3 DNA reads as TGTGCCACTTCCGGGACTTCTGTCAATGAGCAGTTCTTC. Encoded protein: CATSGTSVNEQFF.